The 21 T cell receptor beta chains below all came from one sample that was sequenced in a study of tumor and adjacent non-tumor tissue in lung cancer. This sample's RNA came from whole unsorted tissue. A modified ARM-PCR protocol with three rounds of nested PCR amplified TCRbeta. TCRdb independently ran MiXCR on the multiplex PCR reads; one entry per CDR3 protein. The table records some 71,000 distinct CDR3 sequences, around 77% of them present only once. The specimen sequenced was lung tumor tissue. All receptors come from a woman between 40 and 50 years old with non-small cell lung cancer.

Turning to this clonotype: This may come from a read error, since a much larger clone is one base off. This chain's CDR3 is CASSQPGLSGGYSYEQYF. Written as DNA, the CDR3 is TGCGCCAGCAGTCAACCGGGACTATCGGGAGGTTACTCCTACGAGCAGTACTTC. V usage is TRBV5-1 and J usage is TRBJ2-7; 7 bases match TRBD2. CDR1 is SGHRS, CDR2 YFSETQ, per germline. J was trimmed by 0 bases and V by 5 bases; bases with no gene match: 17. This CDR3 is built from 18 residues.

Note on this clonotype: A much larger clonotype is one base distant, so this may be a read error. The CDR3 end shows no conserved phenylalanine or tryptophan, and so a read error is likely. The V call is TRBV30, the J call TRBJ1-6; weak D call: TRBD1 (6 bases). Germline CDR1 reads GTSNPN; CDR2 reads SVGIG (reference sequence). The CDR3 is 13 residues long. Trimming cost V 0 bases and J 7 bases, with 7 bases left between them. In DNA form, the CDR3 reads TGTGCCTGGAGTGTACAGGGAAATTCACCCCTCCACGTT. It translates to CAWSVQGNSPLHV.

About this clonotype itself: The junction shows a germline mismatch at one end, possibly a read error. J is TRBJ1-2 and V is TRBV6-5; TRBD1 matches at 8 bases. Germline V CDR1 and CDR2: MNHEY, SVGAGI. CDR3 size: 15 residues. CDR3 coding DNA: TGTGCTAGCAGCCATCCTGGGACAGGAAACTATGGCTACACCTTC. This codes for CASSHPGTGNYGYTF.

Concerning this clonotype itself: This may come from a read error, since a much larger clone is one base off. The rearrangement uses TRBV5-1 and TRBJ2-3, with a tentative D call TRBD2 (6 bases). Germline V CDR1 and CDR2: SGHRS, YFSETQ. The CDR3 has 17 amino acids. CDR3 DNA sequence: TGCGCCAGCAGCTTGGCCGCACTAGCCCAGAACACAGATGCGCAGTATTTT. Amino acid sequence: CASSLAALAQNTDAQYF.

In its sample, this clonotype was seen many times. The chain joins TRBV28 to TRBJ1-5; the match to TRBD1 covers 9 bases. The V and J ends lost 4 bases and 3 bases, in that order; junction bases with no gene match: 4. CDR3 length: 15 amino acids. Germline V CDR1 and CDR2: MDHEN, SYDVKM. Here the CDR3 reads CASSYRDRANQPQHF. The CDR3 DNA follows: TGTGCCAGCAGTTACCGGGACAGGGCCAATCAGCCCCAGCATTTT.

This chain connects TRBV11-1 to TRBJ1-1; possible D gene TRBD1, 5 bases. This CDR3 spans 14 amino acids. Germline-derived CDR1 and CDR2 are SGHAT and FQDESV (reference sequence). The ends were cut back, 6 bases at V and 9 bases at J, with 20 bases in the middle. CDR3 sequence: CASSPQEYYAQAFF. The CDR3 nucleotides are TGTGCCAGCAGTCCACAGGAGTACTACGCTCAAGCTTTCTTT.

There are many counts of this clonotype. The chain couples TRBV29-1 to TRBJ1-2, with 9 bases fitting TRBD1. The V gene's germline CDR1 is SQVTM and CDR2 ANQGSEA. The CDR3 length is 14 residues. The ends lost 3 bases at V and 6 bases at J; junction bases unmatched: 8. For the CDR3, the DNA is TGCAGCGTTGACAGCGGGACAGGGTATAATGGCTACACCTTC. Translated: CSVDSGTGYNGYTF. Full variable domain (remainder filled in from reference TRBV29-1 and TRBJ1-2): SAVISQKPSRDICQRGTSLTIQCQVDSQVTMMFWYRQQPGQSLTLIATANQGSEATYESGFVIDKFPISRPNLTFSTLTVSNMSPEDSSIYLCSVDSGTGYNGYTFGSGTRLTVV.

About this clonotype itself: A read error may account for a junction end that differs from germline. CDR3 amino acids: CTSSLDPSGGIEHFF. The CDR3 DNA reads as TGTACCAGCAGCTTAGATCCCAGTGGGGGGATTGAGCACTTCTTC. J is TRBJ2-1 and V is TRBV11-2, with TRBD2 as a possible D gene (6 bases). The germline CDR1 and CDR2 sequences are SGHAT and FQNNGV. The CDR3 extends over 15 amino acids.

In regard to this clonotype: Given a much more abundant clone one base away, this may be a read error. This rearrangement joins TRBV5-6 to TRBJ2-7, with a weak D call TRBD2 (5 bases). The V gene's germline CDR1 is SGHDT and CDR2 YYEEEE. This CDR3 comprises 13 residues. The ends were cut back, 0 bases at V and 2 bases at J, with 6 bases in the middle. CDR3 loop: CASSLVEAYEQYF. CDR3 bases: TGTGCCAGCAGCTTGGTGGAGGCCTACGAGCAGTACTTC.

As for this clonotype: At one of its ends the junction is not consistent with the germline gene, which may arise from a read error. This chain joins TRBV11-1 and TRBJ2-4; D is unclear. CDR1 and CDR2 from the germline V gene are SGHAT and FQDESV (reference sequence). This CDR3 has 12 residues. The CDR3 loop is CVRSPARDGVHF. The DNA for the CDR3 is TGTGTCCGCTCACCAGCCCGTGATGGAGTGCACTTC. The variable domain in full, completed from reference TRBV11-1 and TRBJ2-4, reads EAEVAQSPRYKITEKSQAVAFWCDPISGHATLYWYRQILGQGPELLVQFQDESVVDDSQLPKDRFSAERLKGVDSTLKIQPAELGDSAMYLCVRSPARDGVHFGAGTRLSVL.

As concerns this clonotype: The conserved closing phenylalanine or tryptophan is absent in this CDR3, likely reflecting a read error. The V call is TRBV11-3, the J call TRBJ2-5; possible D gene TRBD2, 6 bases. Trimming left V 5 bases short and J 2 bases short, with 15 bases between. Germline V CDR1 and CDR2: SGHNT, YENEEA. The CDR3 has 15 amino acids. This chain's CDR3 is CASSNGGRQQETQYS. In DNA, the CDR3 is TGTGCCAGCAGCAATGGGGGGAGACAGCAAGAGACCCAGTACTCC.

This clonotype was recorded at least ten times. Written as DNA, the CDR3 is TGTGCCAGCAGTTCAGGACAAGCCTATCAGCCCCAGCATTTT. It is translated as CASSSGQAYQPQHF. The V and J genes are TRBV28 and TRBJ1-5; TRBD1 is a possible D gene (5 bases). The V gene lost 4 bases and the J gene lost 5 bases, with 12 bases spanning the gap. CDR1 MDHEN and CDR2 SYDVKM come from the germline V gene. This CDR3 is built from 14 residues.

This clonotype was detected a few times. A much bigger clone sits one base away, suggesting this may be a read error. This chain links TRBV6-2 or TRBV6-3 with TRBJ1-1, with 10 bases fitting TRBD1. The CDR3 is made up of 16 amino acids. From germline, CDR1 is MNHEY and CDR2 SVGEGT. The chain's CDR3 is CVSSLPGQGQGTEAFF. The CDR3 bases are TGTGTCAGCAGCCTCCCGGGACAGGGACAGGGGACTGAAGCTTTCTTT.

With respect to this clonotype: Possible read error: a much larger clone is one base away. The chain recombines TRBV5-6 with TRBJ1-1; perhaps TRBD1 as D (5 bases). Trimming shortened V by 1 base and J by 4 bases, and 14 bases separated the two germline ends. The CDR3 contains 15 residues. CDR1 and CDR2 from the germline V gene are SGHDT and YYEEEE. The CDR3 DNA follows: TGTGCCAGCAGCTTGACGGGACCCACAGCCACTGAAGCTTTCTTT. The encoded protein is CASSLTGPTATEAFF.

A note on this clonotype: Without the conserved terminal phenylalanine or tryptophan, this CDR3 likely stems from a read error. The genes are TRBV6-1 and TRBJ1-5; the D is unclear. Germline V lookup: CDR1 MNHNS, CDR2 SASEGT. V dropped 6 bases and J dropped 0 bases, with 15 bases sitting between them. The CDR3 runs 16 residues. CDR3: CASSGWGLNSNQPQHS. CDR3 bases: TGTGCCAGCAGCGGATGGGGTCTGAATAGCAATCAGCCCCAGCATTCT.

The gene calls are TRBV10-3 and TRBJ2-7; possibly TRBD2 for D (5 bases). CDR1 is ENHRY and CDR2 is SYGVKD in the germline V gene. Trimming left V 6 bases short and J 5 bases short, with 20 bases between. The CDR3 spans 15 residues. The CDR3 nucleotides are TGTGCCATCAGGGAAGCGTCGGGAAGTGACAACGAGCAGTACTTC. It specifies CAIREASGSDNEQYF.

The chain uses TRBV11-2 and TRBJ2-7, with D perhaps TRBD1 (6 bases). The CDR3 totals 14 residues. Germline lookup yields CDR1 SGHAT and CDR2 FQNNGV. V was pared by 2 bases and J by 11 bases, with 19 bases between. CDR3 sequence (DNA): TGTGCCAGCAGCTTAATGGGCTCAGAACAGGGAAAGTACTTC. This codes for CASSLMGSEQGKYF.

This clonotype was recorded at least ten times. The chain uses TRBV29-1 and TRBJ1-1; 7 bases agree with TRBD1. CDR3 size: 11 residues. V gave up 5 bases and J gave up 10 bases; unmatched junction bases: 7. The germline gives CDR1 SQVTM, CDR2 ANQGSEA. CDR3 coding DNA: TGCAGCGTTAGACAGGGAAGGTTAGCTTTCTTT. It encodes CSVRQGRLAFF.

Notes on this clonotype: This likely comes from a read error, as the CDR3 has no conserved phenylalanine or tryptophan at its end. The chain joins TRBV7-3 to TRBJ1-5; D is ambiguous. V lost 5 bases to trimming and J lost 5 bases, with 10 bases between them. This CDR3 contains 13 residues. CDR1 is SGHTA, CDR2 FQGTGA, per germline. In DNA form, the CDR3 reads TGTGCCAGCAGCAACGGGGTGGATCAGCCCCAGCATTTA. It translates to CASSNGVDQPQHL.

A remark on this clonotype: One end of the junction does not line up with germline, which may come from a read error. V gene TRBV11-3 combines with J gene TRBJ2-1; D tentatively reads TRBD1 or TRBD2 (5 bases each). The CDR3 has 16 residues. Per germline, CDR1 SGHNT and CDR2 YENEEA. Here the CDR3 reads CASSRLSGPINNEQFF. CDR3 nucleotides: TGTGCGAGCAGCCGCTTATCGGGACCGATTAACAACGAGCAGTTCTTC.

Concerning this clonotype: This sequence may be a read error, since a much larger clone differs from it by one base. This chain links TRBV7-8 with TRBJ2-2; D possibly corresponds to TRBD2 (7 bases). Germline CDR1 SGHVS, CDR2 FQNEAQ. V was clipped by 10 bases and J by 6 bases, with 21 bases between them. The CDR3 runs to 15 residues. For the CDR3, the DNA is TGTGCCAACACTCTAGGGCTAGGGGGGGCCGGGGAGCTGTTTTTT. Translated, it gives CANTLGLGGAGELFF. Full variable domain (remainder filled in from reference TRBV7-8 and TRBJ2-2): GAGVSQSPRYKVAKRGQDVALRCDPISGHVSLFWYQQALGQGPEFLTYFQNEAQLDKSGLPSDRFFAERPEGSVSTLKIQRTQQEDSAVYLCANTLGLGGAGELFFGEGSRLTVL.